These T cell receptor beta chains were read from a single sample in a study of Ad26.COV2.S vaccination and SARS-CoV-2 variants. TCRdb keeps only in-frame clones here, not all; method: immunoSEQ multiplex PCR. Altogether fewer than 500,000 clones are present, 85% to 90% being singletons, with the ten largest covering roughly 2.5%. The sample here was peripheral blood, taken in a trial of Ad26.COV2.S vaccine versus placebo. These TCRs come from a person between 18 and 65 years old who received the Ad26.COV2.S COVID-19 vaccine or a placebo. Each CDR3 is given with its conserved first and last residue.

J: TRBJ2-3; V: TRBV25-1; CDR3: CASSEFVRGQGSDTQYF
J: TRBJ2-1; V: TRBV19; CDR3: CASSPQGSYNEQFF
J: TRBJ1-6; V: TRBV18; CDR3: CASSPPGSYNSPLHF
J: TRBJ1-6; V: TRBV6-5; CDR3: CASSYLKRGANSPLHF
J: TRBJ2-5; V: TRBV5-6; CDR3: CASSLPGARGTQYF
J: TRBJ1-1; V: TRBV9; CDR3: CASSVATSNTEAFF
J: TRBJ2-1; V: TRBV5-4; CDR3: CASSFSWGVVRNEQFF
J: TRBJ1-5; V: TRBV6-1; CDR3: CASSFLDRAQPQHF
J: TRBJ2-5; V: TRBV6-4; CDR3: CASSPVEGKETQYF
J: TRBJ1-2; V: TRBV27; CDR3: CASSLSRQLLNYGYTF
J: TRBJ1-5; V: TRBV19; CDR3: CASSPRFDSNQPQHF
J: TRBJ1-2; V: TRBV3-1/TRBV3-2; CDR3: CASSQVQGAYYTF
J: TRBJ1-1; V: TRBV7-9; CDR3: CASSISGVSTTEAFF
J: TRBJ1-2; V: TRBV7-9; CDR3: CASSLANRGGYGYTF
J: TRBJ1-6; V: TRBV9; CDR3: CASSGGRGNSYNSPLHF
J: TRBJ2-7; V: TRBV7-2; CDR3: CASSLVVGGPQSYEQYF
J: TRBJ1-1; V: TRBV5-1; CDR3: CASSRQARRGDTEAFF
J: TRBJ1-5; V: TRBV24-1; CDR3: CATSDHRTESNQPQHF
J: TRBJ1-2; V: TRBV7-9; CDR3: CASSFSGTGLYGYTF
J: TRBJ1-5; V: TRBV30; CDR3: CAWSERLNQPQHF
J: TRBJ1-5; V: TRBV28; CDR3: CASSLSQGWEPQHF
J: TRBJ2-3; V: TRBV2; CDR3: CASILTDTQYF
J: TRBJ2-7; V: TRBV5-8; CDR3: CASSIIRTGLQYF
J: TRBJ2-5; V: TRBV11-2; CDR3: CASSLDIKTQYF
J: TRBJ2-3; V: TRBV11-2; CDR3: CASSLERRLHTDTQYF
J: TRBJ1-4; V: TRBV6-5; CDR3: CASSYSIPATYEKLFF
J: TRBJ1-5; V: TRBV27; CDR3: CASSFGTGTHQPQHF
J: TRBJ1-2; V: TRBV14; CDR3: CASSQDKRGSHGYTF
J: TRBJ1-2; V: TRBV19; CDR3: CASSIAVGGYTF
J: TRBJ2-3; V: TRBV20-1; CDR3: CSASGLAGDADTQYF
J: TRBJ2-1; V: TRBV4-3; CDR3: CASSQVGTSGGDEQFF
J: TRBJ2-2; V: TRBV5-1; CDR3: CASSLDAGPTGELFF
J: TRBJ1-1; V: TRBV7-8; CDR3: CASSLDRDTEAFF
J: TRBJ2-3; V: TRBV10-3; CDR3: CAISVSGQGTDTQYF
J: TRBJ1-2; V: TRBV6-5; CDR3: CASSYDRVNYGYTF
J: TRBJ2-3; V: TRBV7-3; CDR3: CASSLVGTDTQYF
J: TRBJ2-3; V: TRBV5-4; CDR3: CASSFRGADTQYF
J: TRBJ2-3; V: TRBV29-1; CDR3: CSVEEGGTDTQYF
J: TRBJ1-3; V: TRBV5-1; CDR3: CASSLSRTGNTIYF
J: TRBJ2-5; V: TRBV4-3; CDR3: CASSQDPGQRETQYF
J: TRBJ2-7; V: TRBV5-4; CDR3: CASSLGTYYEQYF
J: TRBJ1-3; V: TRBV11-3; CDR3: CASSSGGTGIGNTIYF
J: TRBJ1-6; V: TRBV6-5; CDR3: CASRSGTGGPPLHF
J: TRBJ2-2; V: TRBV19; CDR3: CASSDVWRTGELFF
J: TRBJ2-7; V: TRBV7-9; CDR3: CASSVRDRVDAPGEQYF
J: TRBJ1-1; V: TRBV4-1; CDR3: CASSPGLGMSNTEAFF
J: TRBJ1-6; V: TRBV5-6; CDR3: CASTLGWGAHSPLHF
J: TRBJ2-7; V: TRBV29-1; CDR3: CSVEGVEAYEQYF
J: TRBJ1-2; V: TRBV20-1; CDR3: CSASVGNSNLNYGYTF
J: TRBJ1-1; V: TRBV6-5; CDR3: CASSYGAGPEAFF
J: TRBJ2-2; V: TRBV5-5; CDR3: CASSLVGADTGELFF
J: TRBJ1-4; V: TRBV19; CDR3: CASMQQGAREKLFF
J: TRBJ2-5; V: TRBV10-3; CDR3: CAIWDRGYETQYF
J: TRBJ2-6; V: TRBV24-1; CDR3: CATSDRDRGAGANVLTF
J: TRBJ1-6; V: TRBV9; CDR3: CASSSSSGFNSPLHF
J: TRBJ2-3; V: TRBV7-9; CDR3: CASSLRGTSGPGGTQYF
J: TRBJ2-3; V: TRBV5-1; CDR3: CASSLSGNTDTQYF